The 9 T cell receptor beta chains in this list originate from one sample, sequenced in a study of blood T cell repertoires in COVID-19. Method: immunoSEQ multiplex PCR; TCRdb's copy keeps in-frame clones and lacks some. The sample gives hundreds of thousands of clones, roughly 88% of which show up once; about 1.3% is in the top ten. Sequencing was carried out using peripheral blood. The source is a man older than 75 with acute or convalescent COVID-19.

The rearrangement joins TRBV7-6 to TRBJ2-2; 9 bases fit TRBD2. The V and J ends lost 1 base and 11 bases, in that order; junction bases with no gene match: 11. Germline CDR1 SGHVS, CDR2 FNYEAQ. The length of the CDR3 is 16 residues. The DNA for the CDR3 is TGTGCCAGCAGCTTAGGATACGGGACTAGCAGCGATGAGCTGTTTTTT. It translates to CASSLGYGTSSDELFF.

The chain combines TRBV18 with TRBJ2-1, with TRBD1 as a possible D gene (6 bases). Trimming stripped 4 bases from V and 8 bases from J, with 12 bases between. The CDR3 consists of 13 residues. Per the germline V gene, CDR1 is KGHSH and CDR2 is LQKENI. This CDR3 is CASSLQGYDEQFF. In DNA, the CDR3 is TGTGCCAGCTCACTACAGGGATACGATGAGCAGTTCTTC.

The CDR3 here is CASSMGRSSYEQYF. CDR3 nucleotides: TGTGCCAGTAGTATGGGTAGGAGCTCCTACGAGCAGTACTTC. V usage is TRBV19 and J usage is TRBJ2-7, with D unclear. The V end lost 3 bases, the J end lost 0 bases, and 9 bases lay between the germline ends. CDR1 LNHDA and CDR2 SQIVND come from the germline V gene (reference sequence). The CDR3 is 14 residues long. The full variable domain, with the rest looked up from reference TRBV19 and TRBJ2-7, is DGGITQSPKYLFRKEGQNVTLSCEQNLNHDAMYWYRQDPGQGLRLIYYSQIVNDFQKGDIAEGYSVSREKKESFPLTVTSAQKNPTAFYLCASSMGRSSYEQYFGPGTRLTVT.

V gene TRBV7-2 combines with J gene TRBJ1-2; TRBD1 matches 7 bases. V shed 5 bases, J shed 1 base, and the junction held 7 bases outside the gene matches. This CDR3 is built from 15 residues. Germline CDR1 is SGHTA and CDR2 is FQGNSA. The CDR3 spells CASSMPRGYNYGYTF. CDR3 DNA sequence: TGTGCCAGCAGCATGCCCAGGGGGTATAACTATGGCTACACCTTC.

This chain links TRBV2 with TRBJ2-7; weak D call: TRBD2 (6 bases). Trimming took off 6 bases at V and 2 bases at J, with 14 bases between the two ends. Germline V lookup: CDR1 SNHLY, CDR2 FYNNEI. The CDR3 consists of 14 residues. CDR3 in amino acids: CASRGLASTYEQYF. Written as DNA, the CDR3 is TGTGCCAGCAGGGGACTGGCATCAACCTACGAGCAGTACTTC.

The CDR3 coding sequence is TGTGCCAGCATCCCCAGCGGGAGTTACGAGCAGTACTTC. Its protein is CASIPSGSYEQYF. This chain links TRBV2 with TRBJ2-7, with TRBD2 identical over 8 bases. The CDR3 is made up of 13 amino acids. Germline trimming cut 7 bases from V and 4 bases from J; bases unmatched to any gene: 6. The germline gives CDR1 SNHLY, CDR2 FYNNEI.

This chain's CDR3 is CASSRGQGILGNTIYF. The DNA of the CDR3 is TGTGCCAGCAGCCGCGGACAGGGGATTCTTGGAAACACCATATATTTT. The chain employs TRBV5-6 and TRBJ1-3; 9 bases fit TRBD1. Germline CDR1 SGHDT, CDR2 YYEEEE. The CDR3 loop spans 16 amino acids. V was pared by 4 bases and J by 3 bases, with 8 bases of the junction left unmatched. The full variable domain, its missing parts supplied by reference TRBV5-6 and TRBJ1-3, is DAGVTQSPTHLIKTRGQQVTLRCSPKSGHDTVSWYQQALGQGPQFIFQYYEEEERQRGNFPDRFSGHQFPNYSSELNVNALLLGDSALYLCASSRGQGILGNTIYFGEGSWLTVV.

V gene TRBV11-2 combines with J gene TRBJ2-5; 9 bases agree with TRBD2. V trimming: 4 bases; J trimming: 5 bases; junction bases outside the gene matches: 11. Germline CDR1 SGHAT, CDR2 FQNNGV. This CDR3 has 16 residues. The CDR3 DNA is TGTGCCAGCAGCTCCTCGGGCGGGGGGGCCCAGGAGACCCAGTACTTC. Residues: CASSSSGGGAQETQYF.

The chain is built from TRBV7-2 and TRBJ1-2; possibly TRBD1 for D (5 bases). V lost 4 bases and J lost 8, with 11 bases in between. Per germline, CDR1 SGHTA and CDR2 FQGNSA. The CDR3 runs 12 residues. CDR3: CASSSRVGGYTF. CDR3 nucleotide sequence: TGTGCCAGCAGCTCCAGGGTTGGCGGCTACACCTTC.